The 29 T cell receptor beta chains in this list originate from one sample, sequenced in a study of OX40 agonist ivuxolimab in advanced cancers. The protocol was immunoSEQ multiplex PCR, while the TCRdb copy is restricted to in-frame clones and leaves out a portion. The sample has about 90,000 clones; under 95% are singletons. The sample here was CD4+ or CD8+ T cells sorted from blood, taken in a trial of the OX40 agonist ivuxolimab. The source is an adult with an advanced solid tumor such as melanoma, head and neck, liver or kidney cancer.

The V call is TRBV7-9, the J call TRBJ2-5, with D uncertain. The ends were cut back, 5 bases at V and 7 bases at J, with 8 bases in the middle. Germline V lookup: CDR1 SEHNR, CDR2 FQNEAQ (reference sequence). The CDR3 loop spans 11 amino acids. The CDR3: CASSLLRTQYF. In nucleotides, the CDR3 is TGTGCCAGCAGCCTCTTGCGGACCCAGTACTTC.

This chain connects TRBV4-2 to TRBJ1-1; 9 nucleotides align to TRBD1. This CDR3 is built from 15 residues. V was clipped by 4 bases and J by 4 bases; unmatched bases: 7. Germline V gene lookup returns CDR1 LGHNA and CDR2 YNFKEQ. CDR3 sequence: CASSPIMDRGTEAFF. The CDR3 nucleotides read TGTGCCAGCAGCCCGATCATGGACAGGGGCACTGAAGCTTTCTTT.

This chain links TRBV28 with TRBJ2-3; 13 positions match TRBD2. Germline V gene sequence: CDR1 MDHEN, CDR2 SYDVKM. This CDR3 is 16 amino acids long. J was trimmed by 3 bases and V by 3 bases; bases with no gene match: 3. The CDR3 sequence is CASSFRTSGRTDTQYF. In nucleotides, the CDR3 is TGTGCCAGCAGTTTCAGGACTAGCGGGAGAACAGATACGCAGTATTTT.

CDR3 sequence: CASSLGVGQSTLGITGGTQYF. The CDR3 DNA follows: TGTGCCAGCAGCTTAGGAGTGGGACAGTCCACGCTGGGGATAACGGGGGGTACGCAGTATTTT. This chain uses TRBV7-8 with TRBJ2-3, with D tentatively TRBD1 or TRBD2 (7 bases each). Trimming shortened V by 1 base and J by 8 bases, and 34 bases separated the two germline ends. Germline CDR1 and CDR2: SGHVS and FQNEAQ. This CDR3 has 21 amino acids. The whole variable domain, remainder taken from reference TRBV7-8 and TRBJ2-3, is GAGVSQSPRYKVAKRGQDVALRCDPISGHVSLFWYQQALGQGPEFLTYFQNEAQLDKSGLPSDRFFAERPEGSVSTLKIQRTQQEDSAVYLCASSLGVGQSTLGITGGTQYFGPGTRLTVL.

The chain has TRBV29-1 and TRBJ2-5, with 12 bases matching TRBD1. The J segment lost 5 bases and the V segment lost 7 bases, leaving 11 bases of the junction unmatched. Germline CDR1 and CDR2: SQVTM and ANQGSEA. This CDR3 is built from 15 residues. In nucleotides, the CDR3 is TGCAGCGCCAAAGGGCGGGACAGGGGGCGGGAGACCCAGTACTTC. The encoded protein is CSAKGRDRGRETQYF.

The chain links TRBV7-3 to TRBJ2-3; no clear D. The germline V gene encodes CDR1 SGHTA and CDR2 FQGTGA. CDR3 size: 13 residues. V was shortened by 5 bases and J by 2 bases, with 8 bases between the two germline ends. CDR3 sequence reads: CASSPRNTDTQYF. The CDR3 DNA reads as TGTGCCAGCAGCCCAAGAAACACAGATACGCAGTATTTT.

This sequence joins TRBV14 and TRBJ2-3; D is undetermined. The ends were cut back, 4 bases at V and 4 bases at J, with 9 bases in the middle. The CDR3 sequence is 13 residues long. The germline gives CDR1 SGHDN, CDR2 FVKESK. DNA for the CDR3: TGTGCCAGCAGCCTCCCTGGCGCAGATACGCAGTATTTT. Protein product: CASSLPGADTQYF.

This clone was counted only a few times. The rearrangement links TRBV6-4 to TRBJ2-1, with 8 bases identical to TRBD1. J lost 8 bases, V lost 0 bases, and 0 bases had no gene match. This CDR3 is built from 13 residues. From germline, CDR1 is MRHNA and CDR2 SNTAGT. The CDR3 DNA reads as TGTGCCAGCAGTGACTCGGACAGGGATGAGCAGTTCTTC. Its translation is CASSDSDRDEQFF.

The rearrangement uses TRBV2 and TRBJ2-7; 12 bases map to TRBD1. The CDR3 length is 12 residues. V trimming: 8 bases; J trimming: 5 bases; junction bases outside the gene matches: 1. Germline CDR1 SNHLY, CDR2 FYNNEI. The CDR3 reads CASRDRGHEQYF. CDR3 nucleotide sequence: TGTGCCAGCCGGGACAGGGGGCACGAGCAGTACTTC.

This chain connects TRBV19 to TRBJ1-1; TRBD1 aligns across 7 bases. Germline values: CDR1 LNHDA, CDR2 SQIVND (reference sequence). The J segment lost 7 bases and the V segment lost 3 bases, leaving 8 bases of the junction unmatched. The CDR3 extends over 14 amino acids. The CDR3 DNA follows: TGTGCCAGTAGTATCGGAGGGGGCGAGCGTGAAGCTTTCTTT. This gives the protein CASSIGGGEREAFF.

This clone came up a few times. V usage is TRBV9 and J usage is TRBJ2-1, with 9 bases aligning to TRBD2. After removal of 0 bases from V and 10 bases from J, the junction contained 5 bases not matched to a gene. This CDR3 is 14 amino acids long. Per the germline V gene, CDR1 is SGDLS and CDR2 is YYNGEE. In DNA form, the CDR3 reads TGTGCCAGCAGCGTAGAATTAGCGGGAGACGAGCAGTTCTTC. It translates to CASSVELAGDEQFF.

The genes are TRBV7-2 and TRBJ1-2, with 9 bases identical to TRBD1. Germline V gives CDR1 SGHTA, CDR2 FQGNSA. The J segment lost 8 bases and the V segment lost 5 bases, leaving 12 bases of the junction unmatched. The CDR3 has 15 residues. The DNA for the CDR3 is TGTGCCAGCAGCGCGATCCGGTGGGACAGGGTCGGCTACACCTTC. This sequence encodes CASSAIRWDRVGYTF.

The rearrangement uses TRBV30 and TRBJ1-6; a weak D match, TRBD1 (6 bases). CDR1 and CDR2 (germline): GTSNPN, SVGIG (reference sequence). CDR3 length equals 13 residues. Trimming cost V 5 bases and J 6 bases, with 11 bases left between them. The CDR3 sequence is CAWGLDSNSPLHF. In DNA, the CDR3 is TGTGCCTGGGGGTTGGACAGTAATTCACCCCTCCACTTT.

V is TRBV27 and J is TRBJ2-2; the D gene is possibly TRBD2 (5 bases). This CDR3 is 13 amino acids long. Germline loops: CDR1 MNHEY, CDR2 SMNVEV (reference sequence). Trimming took 8 bases from V and 4 from J, leaving 11 bases between them. CDR3 DNA sequence: TGTGCCAGCTGGGAGTTGGGCACCGGGGAGCTGTTTTTT. This codes for CASWELGTGELFF.

V usage is TRBV11-2 and J usage is TRBJ1-4, with 8 bases identical to TRBD1. Germline-derived CDR1 and CDR2 are SGHAT and FQNNGV. The CDR3 sequence is 16 residues long. With V trimmed by 5 bases and J by 0 bases, 5 bases remained unmatched. DNA for the CDR3: TGTGCCAGCAGCCCGGGACAGGACCCAACTAATGAAAAACTGTTTTTT. It yields the protein CASSPGQDPTNEKLFF.

In nucleotides, the CDR3 is TGTGCCAGCAGCCGTACAAATACAGGGGAGGTTCGGCCCCAGCATTTT. This sequence encodes CASSRTNTGEVRPQHF. This chain uses TRBV7-9 with TRBJ1-5, with 7 nucleotides matching TRBD1. J was trimmed by 9 bases and V by 5 bases; bases with no gene match: 16. CDR1 SEHNR and CDR2 FQNEAQ come from the germline V gene (reference sequence). The CDR3 loop spans 16 amino acids.

V usage is TRBV19 and J usage is TRBJ2-7; 9 bases line up with TRBD2. Germline-derived CDR1 and CDR2 are LNHDA and SQIVND (reference sequence). Trimming removed 3 bases from V and 0 bases from J; junction bases left unmatched: 6. There are 16 residues in the CDR3. This CDR3 is CASSIELAGPSYEQYF. The CDR3 nucleotides are TGTGCCAGTAGTATCGAACTAGCGGGTCCCTCCTACGAGCAGTACTTC.

The rearrangement uses TRBV9 and TRBJ2-1, with D unclear. Germline V CDR1 and CDR2: SGDLS, YYNGEE. Trimming cost V 2 bases and J 2 bases, with 11 bases left between them. The CDR3 is made up of 15 amino acids. The CDR3 spells CASSVDLRPYNEQFF. CDR3 in DNA: TGTGCCAGCAGCGTGGACCTCCGACCCTACAATGAGCAGTTCTTC.

The J gene is TRBJ1-1, the V gene TRBV18; the D gene is possibly TRBD1 (5 bases). Germline values: CDR1 KGHSH, CDR2 LQKENI. The CDR3 consists of 14 residues. V was cut by 3 bases and J by 6 bases, with 14 bases left in between. CDR3 loop: CASSPNVGVAEAFF. DNA of the CDR3: TGTGCCAGCTCACCCAACGTAGGGGTGGCTGAAGCTTTCTTT.

This rearrangement joins TRBV5-1 to TRBJ2-3, with 7 nucleotides matching TRBD1. The CDR3 length is 14 residues. CDR1 SGHRS and CDR2 YFSETQ come from the germline V gene. V shed 7 bases, J shed 3 bases, and the junction held 8 bases outside the gene matches. The CDR3 sequence: CASRINRGTDTQYF. Written as DNA, the CDR3 is TGCGCCAGCCGGATAAACAGGGGAACAGATACGCAGTATTTT.

The chain employs TRBV27 and TRBJ2-6; D is unresolved. With 7 bases removed from V and 2 bases from J, the gap between germline ends came to 6 bases. The CDR3 spans 13 residues. CDR1 and CDR2 (germline): MNHEY, SMNVEV (reference sequence). The CDR3 sequence is CASTIPGANVLTF. The CDR3 DNA sequence: TGTGCCAGCACCATACCTGGGGCCAACGTCCTGACTTTC.

Notes on this clone: Other DNA sequences in this sample translate to the same CDR3. The chain links TRBV5-1 to TRBJ1-1, with D unresolved. The CDR3 consists of 13 residues. The V gene's germline CDR1 is SGHRS and CDR2 YFSETQ. V gave up 0 bases and J gave up 1 base, with 4 bases separating them. CDR3 amino acids: CASSLGRNTEAFF. In nucleotides, the CDR3 is TGCGCCAGCAGCTTGGGTCGGAACACTGAAGCTTTCTTT.

This clone has more than one count but fewer than ten. V gene TRBV10-3 combines with J gene TRBJ1-3, with 9 bases lining up with TRBD1. The V gene end was trimmed by 2 bases and the J gene end by 4 bases; junction bases not matched to a gene: 3. The germline V gene encodes CDR1 ENHRY and CDR2 SYGVKD. The CDR3 extends over 15 amino acids. CDR3 region: CAISEGTGSGNTIYF. The CDR3 DNA reads TGTGCCATCAGTGAGGGGACAGGGTCCGGAAACACCATATATTTT.

This chain's CDR3 is CATSRDRAGANVLTF. Written as DNA, the CDR3 is TGTGCCACCAGCAGAGACAGGGCTGGGGCCAACGTCCTGACTTTC. The chain uses TRBV15 and TRBJ2-6; D might be TRBD1 (5 bases). V was cut by 0 bases and J by 2 bases, with 5 bases left in between. The CDR3 sequence is 15 residues long. Germline V gene sequence: CDR1 LNHNV, CDR2 YYDKDF (reference sequence).

The chain employs TRBV5-8 and TRBJ2-1; D is uncertain. The CDR3 sequence is 14 residues long. Germline V lookup: CDR1 SGHTS, CDR2 YDEGEE. V lost 1 base, J lost 2 bases, and 7 bases lay in between. CDR3 sequence reads: CASSLKGPYNEQFF. The CDR3 coding sequence is TGTGCCAGCAGCTTGAAAGGACCCTACAATGAGCAGTTCTTC.

The chain carries TRBV2 and TRBJ1-2; D remains ambiguous. Deletions cut 4 bases from V and 2 bases from J, with 11 bases between. Germline lookup yields CDR1 SNHLY and CDR2 FYNNEI. This CDR3 is 14 amino acids long. The CDR3 DNA reads TGTGCCAGCAGTGGGTTGGGTTCCAACTATGGCTACACCTTC. Amino acid sequence: CASSGLGSNYGYTF.

The table lists this clone with a count of one. The chain recombines TRBV29-1 with TRBJ2-5; D is unresolved. CDR1 and CDR2 from the germline V gene are SQVTM and ANQGSEA. This CDR3 is built from 13 residues. Trimming stripped 4 bases from V and 2 bases from J, with 11 bases between. CDR3 sequence reads: CSVVNYPQETQYF. The CDR3 nucleotides are TGCAGCGTTGTCAACTACCCTCAAGAGACCCAGTACTTC.

V usage is TRBV6-1 and J usage is TRBJ1-1, with D unresolved. Per germline, CDR1 MNHNS and CDR2 SASEGT. V was shortened by 10 bases and J by 2 bases, with 11 bases between the two germline ends. The CDR3 is 12 residues long. The CDR3 is CAIKTTNTEAFF. The CDR3 DNA sequence: TGTGCCATCAAGACAACCAACACTGAAGCTTTCTTT.

The rearrangement uses TRBV4-1 and TRBJ2-7; tentative D call: TRBD2 (6 bases). CDR1 and CDR2 from the germline V gene are MGHRA and YSYEKL. Trimming pared 3 bases from V and 2 bases from J, leaving 11 bases between. The CDR3 contains 14 residues. CDR3 nucleotides: TGCGCCAGCAGCCAGCGGGGCGGGGCCTACGAGCAGTACTTC. Protein: CASSQRGGAYEQYF.